Sequencing of this TCR beta chain was carried out in a study of T cell responses to AZD1222 COVID-19 vaccine. Points from the study as a whole: Donor demographics were predominantly white British with a female majority; clonal diversity may be underestimated. Mapped onto spike, vaccine-associated CD4 TCRs spanned it and were dominant at 160-218 and 743-854. At baseline, just five to seven AZD1222 recipients tested seropositive.

To note about this clone: Its antigen remains unknown.

V was clipped by 7 bases and J by 0 bases, with 11 bases between them. The CDR3 length is 14 residues. Per germline, CDR1 LNHDA and CDR2 SQIVND (reference sequence). Combined were second doses at about 4 or about 12 weeks. Using immunoSEQ multiplex PCR, the repertoire was profiled, and TCRdb retains in-frame clones only, with some absent. The table shows approximately 67,000 clones, with about 89% occurring only once. The material was peripheral blood, obtained 28 days after the second AZD1222 dose. The clonotype originates from an adult who received the AZD1222 COVID-19 vaccine. The chain is built from TRBV19 and TRBJ2-3; D not resolved. The CDR3 reads CASNKDPSTDTQYF. CDR3 DNA: TGTGCCAGTAACAAGGACCCTAGCACAGATACGCAGTATTTT.